What follows are 2 T cell receptor beta chains derived from one specimen sequenced in a study of OX40 agonist ivuxolimab in advanced cancers. This table comes from immunoSEQ multiplex PCR, and its TCRdb copy is limited to in-frame clones, with some not included. The repertoire holds some 49,000 clones, with around 85% as singletons. Material: CD4+ or CD8+ T cells sorted from blood, obtained in a trial of the OX40 agonist ivuxolimab. Receptor source: an adult with an advanced solid tumor such as melanoma, head and neck, liver or kidney cancer.

This chain links TRBV21-1 with TRBJ1-1; the D call TRBD1 from the table was never checked on the DNA. TRBV21-1 is annotated as a pseudogene. This CDR3 spans 12 amino acids. In DNA, the CDR3 is TGTGCCCCGAGGGACATTAACACTGAAGCTTTCTTT. It is translated as CAPRDINTEAFF.

The gene calls are TRBV29-1 and TRBJ2-2, with 9 bases aligning to TRBD2. The J segment lost 4 bases and the V segment lost 7 bases, leaving 7 bases of the junction unmatched. Germline loops: CDR1 SQVTM, CDR2 ANQGSEA. The CDR3 extends over 14 amino acids. The CDR3 sequence: CSARTSVSTGELFF. For the CDR3, the DNA is TGCAGCGCCCGGACTAGCGTAAGCACCGGGGAGCTGTTTTTT.